This T cell receptor beta chain appears in the sequencing data of a study of blood T cell repertoires in COVID-19. Study overall: Spain, Italy and the United States supplied samples that represented acute and convalescent COVID-19. The analysed material was cDNA or gDNA that came from T cells, B-cell-depleted T cells, or PBMCs.

The CDR3 has 16 amino acids. The germline CDR1 and CDR2 sequences are SGHTA and FQGNSA. J was trimmed by 2 bases and V by 5 bases; bases with no gene match: 9. As handled by the study authors: Amplification of reference gene primers provided the estimated nucleated cell counts. Clones were read by immunoSEQ multiplex PCR, and TCRdb kept only the in-frame ones, dropping some. The V and J calls and the clone size are those of that table, but D and trimming were determined from the DNA. The table has about 180,000 clones, about 85% seen once. Sequencing was performed on peripheral blood. V and J are TRBV7-2 and TRBJ1-5, with 7 bases lining up with TRBD1. The clonotype was recovered from a woman of 80 years or more with acute or convalescent COVID-19. The CDR3 nucleotides read TGTGCCAGCAGCCCTGGGACAGCTGGGGGCAATCAGCCCCAGCATTTT. Translation gives CASSPGTAGGNQPQHF. Together with reference TRBV7-2 and TRBJ1-5, the CDR3 gives the full variable domain: GAGVSQSPSNKVTEKGKDVELRCDPISGHTALYWYRQSLGQGLEFLIYFQGNSAPDKSGLPSDRFSAERTGGSVSTLTIQRTQQEDSAVYLCASSPGTAGGNQPQHFGDGTRLSIL.